The following is a TCR beta chain sequence with its context. Its cognate antigen is unknown. CDR1 and CDR2 from the germline V gene are SGHRS and YFSETQ. V was pared by 4 bases and J by 0 bases, with 11 bases between. The CDR3 sequence is 14 residues long. This specimen comes from a study of T cells after yellow fever vaccination. Study-level findings and limits: Overall, a small share of clonotypes was seen in both CD4 and CD8 compartments.

For TCR, cDNA came from 5'RACE template switching, which added a universal primer site and UMIs. TCRdb used MiXCR to reprocess the 5' RACE reads, holding one entry per CDR3 protein. This sample has over 300,000 distinct CDR3 sequences, with around 6.8% found just once. The starting material was PBMCs, obtained about 49 days after the first yellow fever vaccination. The source is a man younger than 30 who received the YFV17D yellow fever vaccine. The gene calls are TRBV5-1 and TRBJ2-7; D uncertain. The CDR3 nucleotides are TGCGCCAGCAGCCCGGACCGACTCTCCTACGAGCAGTACGTC. Translating it yields CASSPDRLSYEQYV.